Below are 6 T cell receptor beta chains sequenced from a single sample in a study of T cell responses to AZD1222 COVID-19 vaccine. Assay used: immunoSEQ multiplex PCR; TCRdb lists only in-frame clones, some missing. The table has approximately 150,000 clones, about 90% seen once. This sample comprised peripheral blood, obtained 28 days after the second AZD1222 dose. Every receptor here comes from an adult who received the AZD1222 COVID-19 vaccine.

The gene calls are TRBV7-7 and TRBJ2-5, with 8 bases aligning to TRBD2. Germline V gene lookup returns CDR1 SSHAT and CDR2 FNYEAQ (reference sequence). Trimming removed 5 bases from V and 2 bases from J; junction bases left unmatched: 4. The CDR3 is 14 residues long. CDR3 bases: TGTGCCAGCAGCCCAGCGGGGGCTCAAGAGACCCAGTACTTC. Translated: CASSPAGAQETQYF.

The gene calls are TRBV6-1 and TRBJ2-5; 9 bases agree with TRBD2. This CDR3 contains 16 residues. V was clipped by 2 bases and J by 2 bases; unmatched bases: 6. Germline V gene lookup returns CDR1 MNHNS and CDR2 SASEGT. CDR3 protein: CASSESALAGQETQYF. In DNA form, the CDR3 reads TGTGCCAGCAGTGAATCCGCACTAGCGGGTCAAGAGACCCAGTACTTC.

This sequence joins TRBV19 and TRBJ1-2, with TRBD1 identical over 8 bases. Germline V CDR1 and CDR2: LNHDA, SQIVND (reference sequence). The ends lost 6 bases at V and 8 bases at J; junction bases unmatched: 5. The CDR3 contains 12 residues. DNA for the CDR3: TGTGCCAGTAGCCGGACAGGGTCAGGCTACACCTTC. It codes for CASSRTGSGYTF.

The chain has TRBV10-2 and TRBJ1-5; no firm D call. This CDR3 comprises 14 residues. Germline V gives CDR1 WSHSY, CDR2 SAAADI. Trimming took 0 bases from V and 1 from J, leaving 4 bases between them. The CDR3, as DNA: TGCGCCAGCAGTGAGTCTAGCAGCAATCAGCCCCAGCATTTT. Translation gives CASSESSSNQPQHF.

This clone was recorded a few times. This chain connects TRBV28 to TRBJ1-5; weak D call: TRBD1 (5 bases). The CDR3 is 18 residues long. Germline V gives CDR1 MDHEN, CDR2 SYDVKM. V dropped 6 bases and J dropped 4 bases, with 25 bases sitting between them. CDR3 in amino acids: CASRGKKGSGLTNQPQHF. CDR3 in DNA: TGTGCCAGCAGAGGAAAAAAGGGGTCCGGGCTAACTAATCAGCCCCAGCATTTT.

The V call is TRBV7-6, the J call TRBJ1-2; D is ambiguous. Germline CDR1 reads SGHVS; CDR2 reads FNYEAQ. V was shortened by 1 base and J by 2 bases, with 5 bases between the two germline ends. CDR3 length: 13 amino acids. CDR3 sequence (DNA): TGTGCCAGCAGCTTAGGACCCAACTATGGCTACACCTTC. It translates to CASSLGPNYGYTF.